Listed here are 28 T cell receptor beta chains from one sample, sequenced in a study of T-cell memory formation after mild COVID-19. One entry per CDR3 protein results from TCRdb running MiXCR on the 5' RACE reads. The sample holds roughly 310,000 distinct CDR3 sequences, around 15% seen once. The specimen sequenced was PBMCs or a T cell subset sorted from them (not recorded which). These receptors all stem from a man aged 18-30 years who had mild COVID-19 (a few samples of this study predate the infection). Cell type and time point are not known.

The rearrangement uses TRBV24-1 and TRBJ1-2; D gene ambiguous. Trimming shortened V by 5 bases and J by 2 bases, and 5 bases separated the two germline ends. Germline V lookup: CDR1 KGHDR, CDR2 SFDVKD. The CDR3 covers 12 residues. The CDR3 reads CATSVANYGYTF. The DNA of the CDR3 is TGTGCCACCAGTGTGGCGAACTATGGCTACACCTTC.

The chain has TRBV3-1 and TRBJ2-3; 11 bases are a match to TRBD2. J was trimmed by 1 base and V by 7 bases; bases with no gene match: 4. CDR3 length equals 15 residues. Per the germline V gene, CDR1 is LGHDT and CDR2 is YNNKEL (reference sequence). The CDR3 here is CASTLTSGGTDTQYF. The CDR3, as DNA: TGTGCCAGCACCCTGACTAGCGGGGGCACAGATACGCAGTATTTT.

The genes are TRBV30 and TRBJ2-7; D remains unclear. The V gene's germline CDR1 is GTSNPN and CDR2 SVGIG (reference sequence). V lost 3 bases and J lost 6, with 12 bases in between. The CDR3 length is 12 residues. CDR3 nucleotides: TGTGCCTGGAGACGGGTAGCTTTCGAGCAGTACTTC. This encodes CAWRRVAFEQYF.

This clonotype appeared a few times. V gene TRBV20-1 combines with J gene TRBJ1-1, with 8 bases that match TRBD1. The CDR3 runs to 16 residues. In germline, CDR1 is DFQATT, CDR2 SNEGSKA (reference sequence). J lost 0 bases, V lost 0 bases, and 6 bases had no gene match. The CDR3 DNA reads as TGCAGTGCTAGAGACTCTGACAGGGGCTTGAACACTGAAGCTTTCTTT. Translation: CSARDSDRGLNTEAFF.

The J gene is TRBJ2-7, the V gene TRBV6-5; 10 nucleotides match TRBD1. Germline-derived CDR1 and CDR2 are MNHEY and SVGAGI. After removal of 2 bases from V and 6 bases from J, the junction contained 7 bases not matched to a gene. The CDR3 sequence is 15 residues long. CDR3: CASSYGGQGWSEQYF. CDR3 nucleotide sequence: TGTGCCAGCAGTTACGGGGGACAGGGGTGGAGCGAGCAGTACTTC.

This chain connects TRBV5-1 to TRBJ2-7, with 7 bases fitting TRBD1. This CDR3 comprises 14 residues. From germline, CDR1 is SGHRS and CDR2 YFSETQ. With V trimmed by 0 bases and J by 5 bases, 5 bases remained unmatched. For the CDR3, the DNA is TGCGCCAGCAGCTTGGACACAGGGGACGACGAGCAGTACTTC. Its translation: CASSLDTGDDEQYF.

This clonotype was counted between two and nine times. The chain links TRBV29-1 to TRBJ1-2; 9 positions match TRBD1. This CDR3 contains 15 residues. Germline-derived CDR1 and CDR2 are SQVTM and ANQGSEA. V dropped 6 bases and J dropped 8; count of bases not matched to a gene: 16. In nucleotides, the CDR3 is TGCAGCGTCCCTGGGGACAGGGTTCTGGGATCGGGCTACACCTTC. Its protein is CSVPGDRVLGSGYTF.

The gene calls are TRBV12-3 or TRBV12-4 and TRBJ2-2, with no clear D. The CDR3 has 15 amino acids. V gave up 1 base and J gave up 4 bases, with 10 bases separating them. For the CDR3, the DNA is TGTGCCAGCAGTTTAGGCAGGCTACGCACCGGGGAGCTGTTTTTT. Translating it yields CASSLGRLRTGELFF.

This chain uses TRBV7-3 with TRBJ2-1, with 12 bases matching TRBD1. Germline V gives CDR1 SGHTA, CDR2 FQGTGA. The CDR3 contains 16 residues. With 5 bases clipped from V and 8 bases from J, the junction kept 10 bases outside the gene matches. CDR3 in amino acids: CASSPQGDRGLDEQFF. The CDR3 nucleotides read TGTGCCAGCAGCCCTCAGGGGGACAGGGGGCTCGATGAGCAGTTCTTC.

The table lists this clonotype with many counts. The chain's CDR3 is CATSRRPVGANVLTF. Here the CDR3 DNA reads TGTGCCACCAGCAGAAGGCCAGTTGGGGCCAACGTCCTGACTTTC. V and J are TRBV15 and TRBJ2-6; no firm D call. CDR3 length equals 15 residues. CDR1 and CDR2 (germline): LNHNV, YYDKDF (reference sequence). The V end lost 2 bases, the J end lost 3 bases, and 8 bases lay between the germline ends.

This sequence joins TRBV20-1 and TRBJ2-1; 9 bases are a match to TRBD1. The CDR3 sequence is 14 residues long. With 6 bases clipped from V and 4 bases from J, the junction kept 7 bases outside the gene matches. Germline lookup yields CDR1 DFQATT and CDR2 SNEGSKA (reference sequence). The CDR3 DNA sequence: TGCAGTGCCACCCGACAGGGGGTGTACAATGAGCAGTTCTTC. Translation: CSATRQGVYNEQFF.

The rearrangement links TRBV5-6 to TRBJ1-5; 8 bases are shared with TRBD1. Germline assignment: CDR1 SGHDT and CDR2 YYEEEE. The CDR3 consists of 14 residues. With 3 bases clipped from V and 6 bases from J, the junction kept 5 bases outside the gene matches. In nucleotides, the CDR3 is TGTGCCAGCAGCTACAGGGGGTTCGCTCAGCCCCAGCATTTT. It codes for CASSYRGFAQPQHF.

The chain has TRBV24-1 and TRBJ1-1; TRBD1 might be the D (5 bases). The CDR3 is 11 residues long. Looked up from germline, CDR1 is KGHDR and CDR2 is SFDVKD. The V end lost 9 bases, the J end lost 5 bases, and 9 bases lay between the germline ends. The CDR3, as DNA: TGTGCCACCTCTGCAGGGACTGAAGCTTTCTTT. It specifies CATSAGTEAFF.

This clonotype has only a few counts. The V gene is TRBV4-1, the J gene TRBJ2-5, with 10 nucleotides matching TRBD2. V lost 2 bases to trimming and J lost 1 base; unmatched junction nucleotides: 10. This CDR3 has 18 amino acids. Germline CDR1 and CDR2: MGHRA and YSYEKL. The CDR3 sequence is CASSQLLGLAGVQETQYF. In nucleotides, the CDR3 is TGCGCCAGCAGCCAATTATTGGGGCTAGCGGGGGTCCAAGAGACCCAGTACTTC.

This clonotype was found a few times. The CDR3 DNA follows: TGTGCCAGCAGCCGCCGAGGGGAGGGGGAAGCTTTCTTT. This sequence encodes CASSRRGEGEAFF. V and J are TRBV3-1 and TRBJ1-1, with D possibly TRBD1 on 5 matching bases. Germline assignment: CDR1 LGHDT and CDR2 YNNKEL (reference sequence). This CDR3 spans 13 amino acids. Deletions cut 4 bases from V and 8 bases from J, with 14 bases between.

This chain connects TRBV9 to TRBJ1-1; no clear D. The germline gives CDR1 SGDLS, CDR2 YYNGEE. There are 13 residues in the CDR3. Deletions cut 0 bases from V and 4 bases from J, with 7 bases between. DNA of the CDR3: TGTGCCAGCAGCGTAGAGGCGGTCACTGAAGCTTTCTTT. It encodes CASSVEAVTEAFF.

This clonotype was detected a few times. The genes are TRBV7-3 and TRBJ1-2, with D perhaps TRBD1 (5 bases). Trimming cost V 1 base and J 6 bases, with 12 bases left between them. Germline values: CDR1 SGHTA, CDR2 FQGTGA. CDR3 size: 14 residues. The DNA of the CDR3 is TGTGCCAGCAGCTTAAACGCCAGGGTGAATGGCTACACCTTC. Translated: CASSLNARVNGYTF.

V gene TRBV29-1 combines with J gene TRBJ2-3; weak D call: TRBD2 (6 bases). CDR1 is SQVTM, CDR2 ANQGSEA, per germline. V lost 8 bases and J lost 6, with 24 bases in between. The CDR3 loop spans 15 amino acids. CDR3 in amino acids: CSTDLGGGYWDTQYF. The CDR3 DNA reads TGCAGCACTGACCTAGGTGGGGGGTACTGGGATACGCAGTATTTT.

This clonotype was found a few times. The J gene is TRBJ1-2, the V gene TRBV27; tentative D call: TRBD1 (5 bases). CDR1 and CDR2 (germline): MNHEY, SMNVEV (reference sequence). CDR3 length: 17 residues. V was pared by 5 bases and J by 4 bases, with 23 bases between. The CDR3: CASSRTGRPVLGYGYTF. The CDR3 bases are TGTGCCAGCAGTCGTACGGGACGCCCCGTCTTAGGCTATGGCTACACCTTC.

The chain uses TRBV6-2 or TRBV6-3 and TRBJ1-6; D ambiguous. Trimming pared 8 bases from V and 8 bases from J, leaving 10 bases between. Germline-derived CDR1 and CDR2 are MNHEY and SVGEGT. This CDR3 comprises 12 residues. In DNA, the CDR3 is TGTGCCAGCGCTACCCTTTATTCACCCCTCCACTTT. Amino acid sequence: CASATLYSPLHF.

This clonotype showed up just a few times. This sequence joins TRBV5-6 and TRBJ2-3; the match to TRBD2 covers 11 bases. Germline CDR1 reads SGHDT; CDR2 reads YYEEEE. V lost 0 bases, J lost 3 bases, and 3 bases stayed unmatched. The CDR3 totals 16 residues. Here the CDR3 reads CASSLVTSGDTDTQYF. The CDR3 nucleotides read TGTGCCAGCAGCTTGGTGACTAGCGGGGATACAGATACGCAGTATTTT.

The chain's CDR3 is CASSLYKQYGSSYEQYF. As DNA, the CDR3 is TGTGCCAGCAGTTTATACAAGCAGTATGGGAGCTCCTACGAGCAGTACTTC. The chain combines TRBV27 with TRBJ2-7; D is possibly TRBD2 (5 bases). V was pared by 1 base and J by 0 bases, with 16 bases between. Germline values: CDR1 MNHEY, CDR2 SMNVEV (reference sequence). This CDR3 is 17 amino acids long.

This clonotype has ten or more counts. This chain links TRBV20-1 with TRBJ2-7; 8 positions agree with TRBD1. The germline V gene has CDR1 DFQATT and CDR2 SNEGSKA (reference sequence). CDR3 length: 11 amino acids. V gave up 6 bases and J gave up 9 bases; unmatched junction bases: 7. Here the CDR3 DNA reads TGCAGTGCCGGACAGGGCCTCGGGCAGTACGTC. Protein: CSAGQGLGQYV.

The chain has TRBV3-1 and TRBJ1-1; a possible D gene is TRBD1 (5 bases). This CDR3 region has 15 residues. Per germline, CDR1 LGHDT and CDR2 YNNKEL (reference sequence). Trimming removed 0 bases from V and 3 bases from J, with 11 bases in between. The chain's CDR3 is CASSQEPGSHTEAFF. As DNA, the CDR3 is TGTGCCAGCAGCCAAGAGCCAGGGTCGCACACTGAAGCTTTCTTT.

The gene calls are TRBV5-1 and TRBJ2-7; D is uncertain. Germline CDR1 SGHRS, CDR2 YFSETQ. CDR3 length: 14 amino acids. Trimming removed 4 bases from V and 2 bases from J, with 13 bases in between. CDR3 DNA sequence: TGCGCCAGCAGCGGTGTCAGGCCTACCTACGAGCAGTACTTC. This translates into CASSGVRPTYEQYF.

CDR3 region: CASSDSGPEAFF. DNA for the CDR3: TGTGCCAGCAGCGACTCTGGGCCTGAAGCTTTCTTT. The V and J genes are TRBV3-1 and TRBJ1-1; no clear D gene. Trimming took 5 bases from V and 6 from J, leaving 10 bases between them. There are 12 residues in the CDR3. Germline V gives CDR1 LGHDT, CDR2 YNNKEL (reference sequence).

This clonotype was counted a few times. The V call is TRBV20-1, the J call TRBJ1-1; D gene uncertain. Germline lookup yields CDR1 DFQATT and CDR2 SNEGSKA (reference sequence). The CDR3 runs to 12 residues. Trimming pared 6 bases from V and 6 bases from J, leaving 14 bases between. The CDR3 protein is CSALPPNPEAFF. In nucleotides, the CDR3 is TGCAGTGCGCTACCCCCCAACCCTGAAGCTTTCTTT.

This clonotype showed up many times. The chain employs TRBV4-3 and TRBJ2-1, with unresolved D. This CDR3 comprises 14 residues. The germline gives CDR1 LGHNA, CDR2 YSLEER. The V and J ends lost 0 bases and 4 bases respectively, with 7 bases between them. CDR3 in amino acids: CASSQDRVYNEQFF. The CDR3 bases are TGCGCCAGCAGCCAAGATCGCGTATACAATGAGCAGTTCTTC.